This TCR beta chain was sequenced during a study of blood T cell repertoires in COVID-19. Across the study: Spain, Italy and the United States supplied samples that represented acute and convalescent COVID-19. Sources were T cells, B-cell-depleted T cells, or PBMCs; the material itself was cDNA or gDNA.

Germline V lookup: CDR1 SGHVS, CDR2 FNYEAQ. Trimming took 6 bases from V and 1 from J; bases not matched to a gene: 6. This CDR3 is built from 15 residues. Original processing methods: By means of reference gene primer amplification, nucleated cell counts were estimated. Produced via immunoSEQ multiplex PCR; TCRdb's table is partial and in-frame only. V, J and clone size are taken as reported in that table, and D and trimming were inferred from the DNA itself. The sample carries roughly 150,000 clones, more than 80% recorded once. Sequenced input: peripheral blood. The gene calls are TRBV7-6 and TRBJ2-1; 7 bases align to TRBD2. This TCR was recovered from a man in his 60s with acute or convalescent COVID-19. For the CDR3, the DNA is TGTGCCAGCAGTCGGGGAGCGGGGTCCTACAATGAGCAGTTCTTC. This encodes CASSRGAGSYNEQFF. Filled out from reference TRBV7-6 and TRBJ2-1, the complete variable domain reads GAGVSQSPRYKVTKRGQDVALRCDPISGHVSLYWYRQALGQGPEFLTYFNYEAQQDKSGLPNDRFSAERPEGSISTLTIQRTEQRDSAMYRCASSRGAGSYNEQFFGPGTRLTVL.